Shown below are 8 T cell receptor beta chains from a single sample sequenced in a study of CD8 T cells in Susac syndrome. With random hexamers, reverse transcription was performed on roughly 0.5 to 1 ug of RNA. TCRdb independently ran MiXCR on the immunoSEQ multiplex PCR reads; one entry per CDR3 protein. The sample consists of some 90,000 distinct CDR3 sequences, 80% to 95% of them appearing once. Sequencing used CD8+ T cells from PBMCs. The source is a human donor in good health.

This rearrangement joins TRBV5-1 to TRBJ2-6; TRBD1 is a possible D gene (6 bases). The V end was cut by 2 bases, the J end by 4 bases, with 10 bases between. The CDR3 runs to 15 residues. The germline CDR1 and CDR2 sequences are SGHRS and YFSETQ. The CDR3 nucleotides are TGCGCCAGCAGCTTCGGGACATCCGGGGCCAACGTCCTGACTTTC. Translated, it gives CASSFGTSGANVLTF. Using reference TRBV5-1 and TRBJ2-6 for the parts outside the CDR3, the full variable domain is KAGVTQTPRYLIKTRGQQVTLSCSPISGHRSVSWYQQTPGQGLQFLFEYFSETQRNKGNFPGRFSGRQFSNSRSEMNVSTLELGDSALYLCASSFGTSGANVLTFGAGSRLTVL.

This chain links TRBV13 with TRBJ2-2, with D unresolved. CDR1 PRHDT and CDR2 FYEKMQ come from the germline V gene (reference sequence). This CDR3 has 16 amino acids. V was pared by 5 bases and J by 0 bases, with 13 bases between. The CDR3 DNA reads TGTGCCAGCAGCAACGGGTGGCTAGCGAACACCGGGGAGCTGTTTTTT. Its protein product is CASSNGWLANTGELFF.

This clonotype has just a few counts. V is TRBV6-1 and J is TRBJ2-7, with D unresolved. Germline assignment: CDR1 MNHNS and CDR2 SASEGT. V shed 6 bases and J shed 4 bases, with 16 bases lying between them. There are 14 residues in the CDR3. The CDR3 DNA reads TGTGCCAGCAGCCATGACCTTAGCCGTTACGAGCAGTACTTC. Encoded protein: CASSHDLSRYEQYF.

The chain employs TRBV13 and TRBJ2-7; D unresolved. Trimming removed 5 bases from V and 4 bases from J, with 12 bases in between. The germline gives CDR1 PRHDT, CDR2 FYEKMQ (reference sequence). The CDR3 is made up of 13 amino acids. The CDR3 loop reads CASSQTTLYEQYF. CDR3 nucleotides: TGTGCCAGCAGCCAGACGACACTGTACGAGCAGTACTTC.

The CDR3 is CASTPNTGELFF. Here the CDR3 DNA reads TGTGCCAGCACCCCGAACACCGGGGAGCTGTTTTTT. The chain recombines TRBV3-1 with TRBJ2-2; D ambiguous. Trimming stripped 7 bases from V and 0 bases from J, with 3 bases between. In germline, CDR1 is LGHDT, CDR2 YNNKEL (reference sequence). The CDR3 loop spans 12 amino acids.

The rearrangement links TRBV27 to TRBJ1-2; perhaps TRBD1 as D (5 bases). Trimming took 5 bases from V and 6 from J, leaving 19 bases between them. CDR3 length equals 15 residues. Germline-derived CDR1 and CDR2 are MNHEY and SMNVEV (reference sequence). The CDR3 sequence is CASSVSRGGADGYTF. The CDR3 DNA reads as TGTGCCAGCAGTGTGAGTCGAGGAGGGGCCGATGGCTACACCTTC.

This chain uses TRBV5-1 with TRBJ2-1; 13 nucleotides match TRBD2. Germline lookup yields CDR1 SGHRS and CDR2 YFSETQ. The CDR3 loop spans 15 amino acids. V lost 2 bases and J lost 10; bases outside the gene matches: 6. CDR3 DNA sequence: TGCGCCAGCAGCTTACTAGCGGGGGGGTCCGAGGAGCAGTTCTTC. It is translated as CASSLLAGGSEEQFF. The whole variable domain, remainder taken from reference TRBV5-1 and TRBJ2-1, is KAGVTQTPRYLIKTRGQQVTLSCSPISGHRSVSWYQQTPGQGLQFLFEYFSETQRNKGNFPGRFSGRQFSNSRSEMNVSTLELGDSALYLCASSLLAGGSEEQFFGPGTRLTVL.

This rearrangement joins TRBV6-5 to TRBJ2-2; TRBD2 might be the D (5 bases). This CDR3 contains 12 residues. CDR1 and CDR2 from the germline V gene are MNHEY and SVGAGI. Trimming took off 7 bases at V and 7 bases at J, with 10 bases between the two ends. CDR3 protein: CASTKGGGELFF. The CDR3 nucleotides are TGTGCCAGCACCAAAGGAGGCGGGGAGCTGTTTTTT.